These 7 T cell receptor beta chains share one sample of origin, sequenced in a study of T-cell memory formation after mild COVID-19. TCRdb fed the 5' RACE reads into MiXCR, producing one record per CDR3 protein. Altogether fewer than 300,000 distinct CDR3 sequences are present, about a sixth being singletons, with the ten largest covering 23%. The sample consisted of PBMCs or a T cell subset sorted from them (not recorded which). The origin of the receptors is a man aged 18 to 29 who had mild COVID-19 (a few samples of this study predate the infection). Cell type and time point are not known.

This rearrangement joins TRBV7-2 to TRBJ1-6; TRBD1 might be the D (5 bases). In germline, CDR1 is SGHTA, CDR2 FQGNSA. Trimming stripped 5 bases from V and 10 bases from J, with 18 bases between. The CDR3 consists of 15 residues. CDR3 residues: CASSLGAGFGSPLHF. The CDR3 DNA reads as TGTGCCAGCAGCCTCGGGGCGGGCTTTGGGTCACCCCTCCACTTT.

This chain links TRBV12-3 or TRBV12-4 with TRBJ2-2; D is possibly TRBD1 or TRBD2 (6 bases each). Trimming cost V 2 bases and J 4 bases, with 11 bases left between them. There are 15 residues in the CDR3. The CDR3: CASSLRGVGTGELFF. In nucleotides, the CDR3 is TGTGCCAGCAGTTTAAGGGGGGTTGGCACCGGGGAGCTGTTTTTT.

The sample holds a few counts of this clonotype. J is TRBJ1-3 and V is TRBV3-1, with no clear D. Per germline, CDR1 LGHDT and CDR2 YNNKEL (reference sequence). Trimming removed 3 bases from V and 8 bases from J, with 11 bases in between. The CDR3 length is 13 residues. CDR3 in amino acids: CASSHIGGDTIYF. In DNA, the CDR3 is TGTGCCAGCAGCCATATTGGCGGGGACACCATATATTTT.

Only a few counts were recorded for this clonotype. The chain carries TRBV3-2 and TRBJ1-2; the D call TRBD1 from the table was never checked on the DNA. TRBV3-2 is a recognized pseudogene. CDR3 length equals 13 residues. CDR3 nucleotide sequence: TGTGCCAGCGGGACGGTAGCTAACTATGGCTACACCTTC. Translated: CASGTVANYGYTF.

The rearrangement links TRBV6-1 to TRBJ2-7; possibly TRBD1 or TRBD2 for D (6 bases each). Germline assignment: CDR1 MNHNS and CDR2 SASEGT. Trimming removed 7 bases from V and 3 bases from J, with 13 bases in between. The CDR3 loop spans 13 amino acids. CDR3 sequence reads: CASIGGGFYEQYF. DNA of the CDR3: TGTGCCAGCATCGGAGGGGGGTTCTACGAGCAGTACTTC.

This clonotype was detected a few times. The chain is built from TRBV9 and TRBJ1-4; D is unclear. V dropped 0 bases and J dropped 5 bases, with 20 bases sitting between them. CDR3 length: 18 amino acids. Germline V gene sequence: CDR1 SGDLS, CDR2 YYNGEE. This CDR3 reads CASSVGKFWSRFNEKLFF. The DNA for the CDR3 is TGTGCCAGCAGCGTAGGAAAGTTTTGGAGCAGGTTCAATGAAAAACTGTTTTTT.

This clonotype was found a few times. V is TRBV14 and J is TRBJ2-3; TRBD1 is a possible D gene (5 bases). Germline lookup yields CDR1 SGHDN and CDR2 FVKESK. The CDR3 sequence is 11 residues long. V was pared by 5 bases and J by 8 bases, with 8 bases between. The CDR3: CASSVDSTQYF. For the CDR3, the DNA is TGTGCCAGCAGCGTCGACAGTACGCAGTATTTT.